The next 6 T cell receptor beta chains were all read from a single sample in a study of blood T cells in healthy people across ages. Combining a sample-barcoded 5' primer with a J-beta primer mix, a second PCR ran for roughly 6 to 12 cycles. From the 5' RACE reads, TCRdb called clonotypes with MiXCR, one entry per CDR3 protein. The table lists 700,000 to 850,000 distinct CDR3 sequences, roughly 40% of them singletons, with 10% to 15% in the top ten. The sequencing sample was made of blood. The receptors shown here come from a man aged 18 to 30 in good health.

The genes are TRBV6-4 and TRBJ2-3; 13 bases are shared with TRBD2. Germline V gene sequence: CDR1 MRHNA, CDR2 SNTAGT. CDR3 length: 15 amino acids. The ends lost 0 bases at V and 7 bases at J; junction bases unmatched: 1. The DNA for the CDR3 is TGTGCCAGCAGTGACTCGACTAGCGGGGGGAATACGCAGTATTTT. Amino acid sequence: CASSDSTSGGNTQYF.

The CDR3 sequence: CASSRVGEETQYF. The CDR3 DNA follows: TGCGCCAGCAGCCGTGTAGGGGAGGAGACCCAGTACTTC. V is TRBV4-1 and J is TRBJ2-5, with D perhaps given as TRBD1 or TRBD2 (5 bases each). The CDR3 extends over 13 amino acids. Germline V CDR1 and CDR2: MGHRA, YSYEKL. V was shortened by 4 bases and J by 5 bases, with 11 bases between the two germline ends.

The chain recombines TRBV24-1 with TRBJ2-1; D gene unclear. The germline V and J ends were trimmed by 2 bases and 6 bases, with 13 bases remaining between them. The germline gives CDR1 KGHDR, CDR2 SFDVKD. The CDR3 spans 15 residues. As DNA, the CDR3 is TGTGCCACCAGTGATTGGGGTCATGGGGTCAATGAGCAGTTCTTC. Its translation is CATSDWGHGVNEQFF.

The chain is built from TRBV6-5 and TRBJ2-5; 7 nucleotides match TRBD2. V shed 0 bases and J 5 bases; nucleotides not matched to a gene: 9. Germline V gives CDR1 MNHEY, CDR2 SVGAGI. The CDR3 loop spans 16 amino acids. The CDR3 is CASSYSGGSRGETQYF. CDR3 DNA sequence: TGTGCCAGCAGTTACTCGGGGGGGTCGAGAGGGGAGACCCAGTACTTC.

The rearrangement uses TRBV7-6 and TRBJ1-1; D call uncertain. The germline V and J ends were trimmed by 1 base and 0 bases, with 18 bases remaining between them. This CDR3 is built from 18 residues. Germline CDR1 reads SGHVS; CDR2 reads FNYEAQ. In nucleotides, the CDR3 is TGTGCCAGCAGCTTAGAGGCGGGAGGGCCGCTAATGAACACTGAAGCTTTCTTT. This gives the protein CASSLEAGGPLMNTEAFF.

The chain combines TRBV5-1 with TRBJ2-3; a possible D gene is TRBD2 (5 bases). This CDR3 has 15 amino acids. Germline-derived CDR1 and CDR2 are SGHRS and YFSETQ. V dropped 1 base and J dropped 1 base, with 10 bases sitting between them. CDR3 protein: CASSLTQEGTDTQYF. The DNA for the CDR3 is TGCGCCAGCAGCTTGACCCAGGAGGGCACAGATACGCAGTATTTT.